Listed below are T cell receptor beta chains from one sample, sequenced in a study of T-cell reconstitution after alpha-beta-depleted transplantation in children. TCRdb fed the PCR reads into MiXCR, producing one record per CDR3 protein. The table records about 240,000 distinct CDR3 sequences, around 25% of them present only once. The sample consisted of PBMCs, taken before TCRalphabeta/CD19-depleted stem cell transplant. The source of these receptors is a girl aged 2 to 10 with Fanconi anemia, due to receive a stem cell transplant. The CDR3 runs from the conserved cysteine through the conserved F or W. Fields, in order: V gene, D gene, J gene, clone size, CDR3 protein, CDR3 DNA. A D gene is named only where the DNA matches it firmly. Clone size is shown for a subset of rows, as once, few, many or a class of expanded clone.

V: TRBV20-1; D: -; J: TRBJ2-2; size: many; CDR3: CSAYILSNTGELFF; DNA: TGCAGTGCATACATCCTATCGAACACCGGGGAGCTGTTTTTT
V: TRBV7-8; D: -; J: TRBJ2-3; size: many; CDR3: CASSLTRGDTQYF; DNA: TGTGCCAGCAGCCTGACTAGGGGAGATACGCAGTATTTT
V: TRBV18; D: -; J: TRBJ2-1; size: few; CDR3: CASRTGYYNEQFF; DNA: TGTGCCAGCAGAACGGGATACTACAATGAGCAGTTCTTC
V: TRBV12-3/TRBV12-4; D: -; J: TRBJ2-5; size: many; CDR3: CASTQQGGETQYF; DNA: TGTGCCAGCACCCAACAGGGTGGCGAGACCCAGTACTTC
V: TRBV20-1; D: -; J: TRBJ2-5; size: few; CDR3: CSVLRETQYF; DNA: TGCAGTGTACTAAGAGAGACCCAGTACTTC
V: TRBV29-1; D: TRBD2; J: TRBJ2-3; size: -; CDR3: CSALGLAGGTDTQYF; DNA: TGCAGCGCCTTGGGACTAGCGGGGGGCACAGATACGCAGTATTTT
V: TRBV7-2; D: -; J: TRBJ1-2; size: -; CDR3: CASSLDGFGYTF; DNA: TGTGCCAGCAGCTTAGACGGGTTTGGCTACACCTTC
V: TRBV20-1; D: TRBD2; J: TRBJ2-3; size: many; CDR3: CSAPKGLAVSTDTQYF; DNA: TGCAGTGCTCCAAAAGGACTAGCGGTTAGCACAGATACGCAGTATTTT
V: TRBV20-1; D: -; J: TRBJ2-1; size: many; CDR3: CSARVPGNEQFF; DNA: TGCAGTGCTAGAGTGCCCGGGAATGAGCAGTTCTTC
V: TRBV10-3; D: TRBD2; J: TRBJ2-7; size: many; CDR3: CAISGGELAGGPSFYEQYF; DNA: TGTGCCATCAGCGGAGGGGAACTAGCGGGAGGGCCGTCCTTCTACGAGCAGTACTTC
V: TRBV28; D: -; J: TRBJ2-2; size: -; CDR3: CASGGATGELFF; DNA: TGTGCCAGCGGGGGGGCCACCGGGGAGCTGTTTTTT
V: TRBV29-1; D: -; J: TRBJ2-7; size: many; CDR3: CSVVKGPFSYEQYF; DNA: TGCAGCGTTGTAAAGGGCCCCTTCTCCTACGAGCAGTACTTC
V: TRBV20-1; D: -; J: TRBJ2-6; size: few; CDR3: CSARAPFTVSGANVLTF; DNA: TGCAGTGCTAGAGCTCCGTTTACCGTCTCTGGGGCCAACGTCCTGACTTTC
V: TRBV15; D: -; J: TRBJ2-3; size: -; CDR3: CATGQNLVRTDTQYF; DNA: TGTGCCACCGGTCAGAACCTTGTACGCACAGATACGCAGTATTTT
V: TRBV29-1; D: -; J: TRBJ2-1; size: many; CDR3: CSVGGPGIEQFF; DNA: TGCAGCGTTGGTGGTCCGGGGATTGAGCAGTTCTTC
V: TRBV4-1; D: -; J: TRBJ2-5; size: -; CDR3: CASSQERETQYF; DNA: TGCGCCAGCAGCCAAGAGCGTGAGACCCAGTACTTC
V: TRBV5-1; D: -; J: TRBJ1-2; size: many; CDR3: CASSLYGYTF; DNA: TGCGCCAGCAGCTTGTATGGGTACACCTTC
V: TRBV5-1; D: -; J: TRBJ2-3; size: few; CDR3: CASSMGELRDTQYF; DNA: TGCGCCAGCAGCATGGGGGAGTTGCGGGATACGCAGTATTTT
V: TRBV12-3/TRBV12-4; D: TRBD1; J: TRBJ2-3; size: many; CDR3: CAGANRGDTQYF; DNA: TGTGCGGGGGCCAACAGGGGCGATACGCAGTATTTT
V: TRBV20-1; D: -; J: TRBJ1-5; size: many; CDR3: CSAREGQQPQHF; DNA: TGCAGTGCTAGAGAGGGTCAACAGCCCCAGCATTTT
V: TRBV29-1; D: TRBD1; J: TRBJ2-1; size: many; CDR3: CSGRTGGYNEQFF; DNA: TGCAGCGGCAGGACAGGGGGCTACAATGAGCAGTTCTTC
V: TRBV19; D: -; J: TRBJ1-1; size: -; CDR3: CASSQTMANTEAFF; DNA: TGTGCCAGTAGTCAAACCATGGCGAACACTGAAGCTTTCTTT
V: TRBV7-3; D: TRBD2; J: TRBJ2-7; size: -; CDR3: CASSLTSGPTYEQYF; DNA: TGTGCCAGCAGTCTTACTAGCGGGCCTACCTACGAGCAGTACTTC
V: TRBV29-1; D: TRBD1; J: TRBJ2-7; size: many; CDR3: CSVTSRDRGREEQYF; DNA: TGCAGCGTTACGTCCCGGGACAGGGGACGGGAGGAGCAGTACTTC
V: TRBV12-3/TRBV12-4; D: -; J: TRBJ2-7; size: many; CDR3: CASGAGPTYEQYF; DNA: TGTGCCAGTGGCGCCGGGCCCACCTACGAGCAGTACTTC
V: TRBV7-9; D: -; J: TRBJ1-5; size: few; CDR3: CASSLAGSNQPQHF; DNA: TGTGCCAGCAGCTTAGCAGGTTCCAATCAGCCCCAGCATTTT
V: TRBV25-1; D: -; J: TRBJ2-7; size: many; CDR3: CASSYRDGMRSYEQYF; DNA: TGTGCCAGCAGTTACCGGGACGGAATGAGATCCTACGAGCAGTACTTC
V: TRBV21-1; D: -; J: TRBJ2-1; size: -; CDR3: CASSKAGGPYNEQFF; DNA: TGTGCCAGCAGCAAGGCGGGAGGGCCCTACAATGAGCAGTTCTTC
V: TRBV20-1; D: -; J: TRBJ1-5; size: -; CDR3: CSARVDRTLEPQHF; DNA: TGCAGTGCTAGAGTAGACAGGACGTTGGAGCCCCAGCATTTT
V: TRBV11-2; D: -; J: TRBJ2-7; size: few; CDR3: CASSSDTYSYSYEQYF; DNA: TGTGCCAGCAGCTCCGATACCTACTCCTACTCCTACGAGCAGTACTTC
V: TRBV25-1; D: -; J: TRBJ2-7; size: many; CDR3: CASSVLGGGEQYF; DNA: TGTGCCAGCAGTGTTTTAGGTGGAGGGGAGCAGTACTTC
V: TRBV29-1; D: -; J: TRBJ2-1; size: many; CDR3: CSALRGSSYNEQFF; DNA: TGCAGCGCGCTCCGGGGGAGCTCCTACAATGAGCAGTTCTTC
V: TRBV5-1; D: -; J: TRBJ2-7; size: -; CDR3: CASKVYEQYF; DNA: TGCGCCAGCAAGGTCTACGAGCAGTACTTC
V: TRBV5-1; D: TRBD2; J: TRBJ2-3; size: -; CDR3: CASTVPTSGISDTQYF; DNA: TGCGCCAGCACGGTCCCTACTAGCGGGATTTCAGATACGCAGTATTTT
V: TRBV28; D: -; J: TRBJ1-2; size: -; CDR3: CASSFGSVLQGGYTF; DNA: TGTGCCAGCAGTTTCGGGTCAGTCCTCCAGGGAGGCTACACCTTC
V: TRBV10-2; D: -; J: TRBJ2-3; size: -; CDR3: CASSVVDTQYF; DNA: TGCGCCAGCAGTGTGGTAGATACGCAGTATTTT
V: TRBV7-2; D: TRBD1; J: TRBJ2-7; size: many; CDR3: CASSLGTGRVYF; DNA: TGTGCCAGCAGCTTAGGGACAGGCAGAGTGTACTTC